Below are 11 T cell receptor beta chains sequenced from a single sample in a study of T cell changes during pregnancy in multiple sclerosis. Sequencing was performed with immunoSEQ multiplex PCR; in TCRdb, only in-frame clones are kept and a portion is missing. The top ten hold 0.58% of the sample, which has tens of thousands of clones, roughly 92% seen once. Source: CD4+ T cells from peripheral blood mononuclear cells, taken in the second trimester of pregnancy. Every receptor here comes from a female donor with multiple sclerosis, enrolled in a pregnancy study.

This chain connects TRBV18 to TRBJ2-7; 12 positions match TRBD2. In germline, CDR1 is KGHSH, CDR2 LQKENI. The CDR3 runs 16 residues. The V gene end was trimmed by 1 base and the J gene end by 2 bases; junction bases not matched to a gene: 3. The CDR3 DNA follows: TGTGCCAGCTCACCACGACTAGCGGGGGCTGCCTACGAGCAGTACTTC. Translating gives CASSPRLAGAAYEQYF.

The chain uses TRBV29-1 and TRBJ1-2; no clear D gene. V lost 4 bases, J lost 4 bases, and 10 bases lay in between. The CDR3 runs to 12 residues. Per the germline V gene, CDR1 is SQVTM and CDR2 is ANQGSEA. The CDR3 DNA sequence: TGCAGCGTTGCCCGGGAGAGCTATGGCTACACCTTC. Its translation: CSVARESYGYTF.

CDR3 residues: CASSKIQGPYEQYF. As DNA, the CDR3 is TGTGCCAGCAGCAAGATACAGGGTCCGTACGAGCAGTACTTC. The chain has TRBV11-1 and TRBJ2-7; D perhaps matches TRBD1 (6 bases). Deletions cut 5 bases from V and 4 bases from J, with 15 bases between. This CDR3 region has 14 residues. Germline loops: CDR1 SGHAT, CDR2 FQDESV (reference sequence).

J is TRBJ2-1 and V is TRBV6-1; 11 nucleotides match TRBD1. The CDR3 loop spans 15 amino acids. Germline V gene sequence: CDR1 MNHNS, CDR2 SASEGT. J lost 4 bases, V lost 8 bases, and 7 bases had no gene match. The DNA of the CDR3 is TGTGCCAGCTCCCAGGACAGGGGGCAGTACAATGAGCAGTTCTTC. This translates into CASSQDRGQYNEQFF.

This clone occurred once. This sequence joins TRBV10-2 and TRBJ1-5, with D maybe TRBD1 (5 bases). The V gene lost 8 bases and the J gene lost 1 base, with 9 bases spanning the gap. Germline CDR1 reads WSHSY; CDR2 reads SAAADI. The CDR3 length is 13 residues. The CDR3 loop reads CASRGGSNQPQHF. The CDR3 nucleotides are TGCGCCAGCCGGGGGGGAAGCAATCAGCCCCAGCATTTT.

The rearrangement links TRBV2 to TRBJ2-7, with D possibly being TRBD2 (5 bases). The length of the CDR3 is 11 residues. Trimming cost V 7 bases and J 6 bases, with 10 bases left between them. Germline loops: CDR1 SNHLY, CDR2 FYNNEI. In nucleotides, the CDR3 is TGTGCCAGCACGTCGCGGGCCGAGCAGTACTTC. Protein product: CASTSRAEQYF. Looking up the rest from reference TRBV2 and TRBJ2-7 gives the full variable domain: EPEVTQTPSHQVTQMGQEVILRCVPISNHLYFYWYRQILGQKVEFLVSFYNNEISEKSEIFDDQFSVERPDGSNFTLKIRSTKLEDSAMYFCASTSRAEQYFGPGTRLTVT.

V is TRBV14 and J is TRBJ2-1; 7 nucleotides line up with TRBD2. Per the germline V gene, CDR1 is SGHDN and CDR2 is FVKESK. Trimming cost V 4 bases and J 5 bases; bases outside gene matches: 8. The CDR3 is 15 residues long. The CDR3 bases are TGTGCCAGCAGCCCCCGGACTAGTCTGCACAATGAGCAGTTCTTC. It translates to CASSPRTSLHNEQFF.

The rearrangement uses TRBV11-2 and TRBJ1-5, with 9 bases fitting TRBD1. The V and J ends lost 4 bases and 2 bases, in that order; junction bases with no gene match: 0. Germline V gives CDR1 SGHAT, CDR2 FQNNGV. The CDR3 extends over 14 amino acids. CDR3 nucleotides: TGTGCCAGCAGCTGGGACAGGGGCAATCAGCCCCAGCATTTT. Its translation is CASSWDRGNQPQHF.

This clone was counted between two and nine times. The rearrangement uses TRBV5-4 and TRBJ2-6; D call uncertain. CDR1 is SGHNT and CDR2 is YYREEE in the germline V gene (reference sequence). CDR3 length: 17 amino acids. Trimming cost V 2 bases and J 0 bases, with 12 bases left between them. This CDR3 is CASSLALPVSGANVLTF. The CDR3 bases are TGTGCCAGCAGCTTAGCCCTACCCGTCTCTGGGGCCAACGTCCTGACTTTC.

The chain couples TRBV6-4 to TRBJ2-3; 12 nucleotides line up with TRBD1. Germline V gives CDR1 MRHNA, CDR2 SNTAGT. Trimming cost V 6 bases and J 7 bases; bases outside gene matches: 5. The CDR3 runs 14 residues. In DNA, the CDR3 is TGTGCCAGCAGCCTGGGACAGGGGGCGTATACGCAGTATTTT. Translated: CASSLGQGAYTQYF.

This clone was seen only a few times. The chain uses TRBV5-1 and TRBJ1-1; maybe TRBD1 (6 bases). Germline V gene sequence: CDR1 SGHRS, CDR2 YFSETQ. Trimming left V 4 bases short and J 0 bases short, with 10 bases between. The CDR3 is 14 residues long. The CDR3 DNA follows: TGCGCCAGCAGCGCCGGGACATTGAACACTGAAGCTTTCTTT. It specifies CASSAGTLNTEAFF.